The rows below give T cell receptor beta chains drawn from one sample of a study of regulatory T cells in long-lasting Graves disease. TCRdb re-analysed the multiplex PCR reads in MiXCR, keeping a single row per CDR3 protein. The sample records just over 600,000 distinct CDR3 sequences, about 16% being singletons. The same data also went into a second study, on T cells in Graves' hyperthyroidism and ophthalmopathy.

This material consisted of peripheral blood mononuclear cells (PBMCs), taken at new diagnosis, from a patient treated with antithyroid drugs. Receptors originate from a woman in her twenties or thirties with Graves disease. The CDR3 runs from the conserved cysteine through the conserved F or W. D genes are given only for firm matches. The size entry is marked missing in some rows and otherwise reads once, few, many or a size class.

j_gene,v_gene,d_gene,abundance,CDR3nt,CDR3aa
TRBJ2-5,TRBV28,TRBD1,-,TGTGCCAGCAGTTTAGGTTGGGGGACAGCCCAAGAGACCCAGTACTTC,CASSLGWGTAQETQYF
TRBJ2-7,TRBV20-1,-,few,TGCAGTGCCGCGGGGGCTTTCTACGAGCAGTACTTC,CSAAGAFYEQYF
TRBJ1-1,TRBV14,-,few,TGTGCCAGCAGCCTCTTAACAGGTCAATACACTGAAGCTTTCTTT,CASSLLTGQYTEAFF
TRBJ1-1,TRBV27,-,many,TGTGCCAGCAGACTACTAGGGGGGTCGCCGAACACTGAAGCTTTCTTT,CASRLLGGSPNTEAFF
TRBJ2-2,TRBV14,-,-,TGTGCCAGCAGCCGGGAACCGGTCACCGGGGAGCTGTTTTTT,CASSREPVTGELFF
TRBJ1-4,TRBV12-3/TRBV12-4,TRBD1,-,TGTGCCAGCAGTCCCTCAGGGGGCGTTAATGGAAAACTGTTTTTT,CASSPSGGVNGKLFF
TRBJ1-1,TRBV5-4,-,-,TGTGCCAGCAGCTTGGATCAGGGCCCGAACACTGAAGCTTTCTTT,CASSLDQGPNTEAFF
TRBJ2-2,TRBV11-2,TRBD2,-,TGTGCCAGCAGCTTAGCGGATTTTGGGGGGGCCGGGGAGCTGTTTTTT,CASSLADFGGAGELFF
TRBJ2-7,TRBV29-1,TRBD1,-,TGCAGCGTAGAAACAGACAGGGGTTATACCTACGAGCAGTACTTC,CSVETDRGYTYEQYF
TRBJ2-1,TRBV4-1,-,few,TGCGCCAGCAGCCAAGAGATGGGACTGGGGGGCCGGGATGAGCAGTTCTTC,CASSQEMGLGGRDEQFF
TRBJ1-4,TRBV7-2,-,-,TGTGCCAGCAGCTTCGCGAATGAAAAACTGTTTTTT,CASSFANEKLFF
TRBJ2-5,TRBV20-1,TRBD2,-,TGCAGTGCCAGACTAGCGGGACAAGAGACCCAGTACTTC,CSARLAGQETQYF
TRBJ2-5,TRBV7-6,TRBD1,-,TGTGCCAGCAGCCCCCGGACAGGGACCGAGGAGACCCAGTACTTC,CASSPRTGTEETQYF
TRBJ2-7,TRBV28,-,few,TGTGCCGCGCGGGGGCCCGGGGGCTACGAGCAGTACTTC,CAARGPGGYEQYF
TRBJ1-4,TRBV6-1,TRBD1,-,TGTGCCAGCAGTGGGTCGGACAGGCAACGAGAAAAACTGTTTTTT,CASSGSDRQREKLFF
TRBJ2-1,TRBV25-1,-,few,TGTGCCAGCAGCCCTTCGGCAGGGTCCAATGAGCAGTTCTTC,CASSPSAGSNEQFF
TRBJ2-5,TRBV2,TRBD2,many,TGTGCCAGCAGCCTCACCCGGACTAGCGGGGCTCAAGAGACCCAGTACTTC,CASSLTRTSGAQETQYF
TRBJ2-4,TRBV20-1,TRBD2,-,TGCAGTGCTAGGGAAGGTTACGGGGGGGACATTCAGTACTTC,CSAREGYGGDIQYF
TRBJ2-6,TRBV5-1,TRBD1,few,TGCGCCAGCAGCTTTTCGGGACAGGGTAATTCTGGGGCCAACGTCCTGACTTTC,CASSFSGQGNSGANVLTF
TRBJ2-1,TRBV12-3/TRBV12-4,TRBD2,-,TGTGCCAGCAGTCCACCCGGGACTAGCATAGGGAATGAGCAGTTCTTC,CASSPPGTSIGNEQFF
TRBJ2-7,TRBV2,TRBD2,many,TGTGCCAGCAGAGAGGGGACTTGGAGAGCGGGGGAGCAGTACTTC,CASREGTWRAGEQYF
TRBJ1-1,TRBV28,-,many,TGTGCCAGTCCAACGGGGACTGGGGGAGCTTTCTTT,CASPTGTGGAFF
TRBJ2-2,TRBV29-1,TRBD2,-,TGCAGCGTTGAACCTGGACTAGCCGGGGAGCTGTTTTTT,CSVEPGLAGELFF
TRBJ2-5,TRBV20-1,-,-,TGCAGTGTTCCGAGTCCCTTTGGGACCCAGTACTTC,CSVPSPFGTQYF
TRBJ2-2,TRBV7-9,-,once,TGTGCCAGCACCCGACTAGGATCCACCGGGGAGCTGTTTTTT,CASTRLGSTGELFF
TRBJ2-5,TRBV7-2,-,-,TGTGCCAGCAGCTTGGGGCGGGGGCTAGGAGAGACCCAGTACTTC,CASSLGRGLGETQYF
TRBJ2-1,TRBV5-5,TRBD2,few,TGTGCCAGCAGCCCATTAGCGGGAGGGCCCTCCTACAATGAGCAGTTCTTC,CASSPLAGGPSYNEQFF
TRBJ2-7,TRBV5-1,TRBD2,-,TGCGCCAGCACCCCCCTAGCGGGAGGGCCGGGGGAGCAGTACTTC,CASTPLAGGPGEQYF
TRBJ2-1,TRBV6-1,-,-,TGTGCCAGCAGTGAAGGTGGGTTCGGGCTTTACAATGAGCAGTTCTTC,CASSEGGFGLYNEQFF
TRBJ2-1,TRBV20-1,-,many,TGCAGTGCTAGACTAGTGGGGGAGGACTACAATGAGCAGTTCTTC,CSARLVGEDYNEQFF
TRBJ2-1,TRBV5-8,TRBD2,few,TGTGCCAGCAGCTATGAAGGAACTAGCGGGAGAGGTAGGAGTGAGCAGTTCTTC,CASSYEGTSGRGRSEQFF
TRBJ2-5,TRBV5-1,-,few,TGCGCCAGCAGCTTGGAGGCGACACATCAAGAGACCCAGTACTTC,CASSLEATHQETQYF